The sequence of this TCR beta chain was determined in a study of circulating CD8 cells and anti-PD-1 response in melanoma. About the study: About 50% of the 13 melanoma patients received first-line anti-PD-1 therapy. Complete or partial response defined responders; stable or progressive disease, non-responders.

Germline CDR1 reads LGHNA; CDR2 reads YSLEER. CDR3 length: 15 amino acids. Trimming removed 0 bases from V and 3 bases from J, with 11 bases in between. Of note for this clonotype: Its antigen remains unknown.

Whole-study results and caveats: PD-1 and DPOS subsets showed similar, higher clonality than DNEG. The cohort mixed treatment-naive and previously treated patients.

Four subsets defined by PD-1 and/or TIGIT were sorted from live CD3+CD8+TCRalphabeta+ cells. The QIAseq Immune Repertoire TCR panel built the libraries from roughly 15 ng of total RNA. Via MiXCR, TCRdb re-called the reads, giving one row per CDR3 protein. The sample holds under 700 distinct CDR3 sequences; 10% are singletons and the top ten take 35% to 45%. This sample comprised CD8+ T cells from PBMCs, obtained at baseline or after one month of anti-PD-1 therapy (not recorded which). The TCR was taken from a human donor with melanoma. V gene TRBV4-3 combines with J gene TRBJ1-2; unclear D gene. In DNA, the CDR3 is TGCGCCAGCAGCCAAGATTCCCCCGGGTACTATGGCTACACCTTC. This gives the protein CASSQDSPGYYGYTF.